The 17 T cell receptor beta chains presented below share a single source sample, sequenced in a study of sequential checkpoint blockade in melanoma. Measured with immunoSEQ multiplex PCR; TCRdb has only the in-frame clones, and not every one. Here the sample spans fewer than 20,000 clones, about three fifths being singletons. As for treatment: randomized to nivolumab then ipilimumab (arm A) or the reverse (arm B). Sequences were derived from CD8+ T cells sorted from blood (inferred from file names), sampled from a patient given nivolumab and ipilimumab in sequence. The receptors derive from a human donor with melanoma.

This chain links TRBV2 with TRBJ1-2; 7 bases match TRBD1. CDR3 size: 13 residues. With V trimmed by 1 base and J by 8 bases, 4 bases remained unmatched. Per germline, CDR1 SNHLY and CDR2 FYNNEI. The CDR3 nucleotides read TGTGCCAGCAGTGAAGGGACAGGAGAAGGCTACACCTTC. Protein: CASSEGTGEGYTF.

The rearrangement joins TRBV7-9 to TRBJ2-1; D is possibly TRBD2 (6 bases). The CDR3 sequence is 17 residues long. The germline gives CDR1 SEHNR, CDR2 FQNEAQ (reference sequence). V was cut by 5 bases and J by 6 bases, with 23 bases left in between. The CDR3 sequence is CASSPYAAGHQANEQFF. DNA of the CDR3: TGTGCCAGCAGCCCTTATGCAGCGGGTCACCAGGCCAATGAGCAGTTCTTC.

V gene TRBV6-4 combines with J gene TRBJ2-7; maybe TRBD2 (6 bases). The CDR3 contains 16 residues. Trimming stripped 8 bases from V and 1 base from J, with 21 bases between. Looked up from germline, CDR1 is MRHNA and CDR2 is SNTAGT. The CDR3 coding sequence is TGTGCCAGCGGACCCCCCGGGACTGAGACATCCTACGAGCAGTACTTC. Protein: CASGPPGTETSYEQYF.

This clone was seen only once. V and J are TRBV29-1 and TRBJ1-1; 9 nucleotides align to TRBD1. J lost 3 bases, V lost 6 bases, and 2 bases had no gene match. Germline loops: CDR1 SQVTM, CDR2 ANQGSEA. The CDR3 sequence is 12 residues long. The CDR3 here is CSVDRGYTEAFF. The CDR3 DNA reads as TGCAGCGTCGACAGGGGGTACACTGAAGCTTTCTTT.

The chain uses TRBV5-4 and TRBJ2-5, with 13 bases matching TRBD2. Germline V lookup: CDR1 SGHNT, CDR2 YYREEE (reference sequence). After removal of 5 bases from V and 5 bases from J, the junction contained 18 bases not matched to a gene. The CDR3 sequence is 19 residues long. The CDR3 loop reads CASSPGTSGTRWVVETQYF. DNA for the CDR3: TGTGCCAGCAGTCCTGGGACTAGCGGGACCCGGTGGGTTGTCGAGACCCAGTACTTC.

The V and J genes are TRBV6-1 and TRBJ1-4, with TRBD1 identical over 9 bases. The CDR3 has 15 amino acids. The V gene's germline CDR1 is MNHNS and CDR2 SASEGT. J gave up 4 bases and V 6 bases, and 6 bases lay outside the gene matches. DNA for the CDR3: TGTGCCAGCAGGGTCGGGGACAGGGATAATGAAAAACTGTTTTTT. It codes for CASRVGDRDNEKLFF.

V is TRBV7-5 and J is TRBJ2-7; the D call in the table, TRBD1, was not verified against the DNA. TRBV7-5 is marked as a pseudogene. CDR3 size: 15 residues. DNA for the CDR3: TGTGTCAGAAGCGGCTACAGGGGGCGGACCTACGAGCAGTACTTC. Encoded protein: CVRSGYRGRTYEQYF.

This sequence joins TRBV9 and TRBJ2-7, with TRBD2 matching 12 bases. Trimming took 3 bases from V and 3 from J; bases not matched to a gene: 7. Germline V CDR1 and CDR2: SGDLS, YYNGEE. This CDR3 has 16 amino acids. The DNA for the CDR3 is TGTGCCAGCAGCGCCGGACTAGCGGGAAGTATCTACGAGCAGTACTTC. Its protein product is CASSAGLAGSIYEQYF.

The chain has TRBV5-5 and TRBJ2-5; D ambiguous. The J call is doubtful: the DNA matches TRBJ2-7 better. This CDR3 is 12 amino acids long. Germline values: CDR1 SGHKS, CDR2 YYEKEE (reference sequence). For the CDR3, the DNA is TGTGCCAGCGTTGGGCAAACCTACGAGCAGTACTTC. Residues: CASVGQTYEQYF.

This clone ranks as medium-sized. The V call is TRBV7-9, the J call TRBJ1-4; no definite D call. The CDR3 sequence is 14 residues long. Trimming shortened V by 3 bases and J by 5 bases, and 10 bases separated the two germline ends. Germline V gene sequence: CDR1 SEHNR, CDR2 FQNEAQ (reference sequence). The CDR3 sequence is CASSFGYENEKLFF. The DNA of the CDR3 is TGTGCCAGCAGCTTTGGTTACGAGAATGAAAAACTGTTTTTT.

This clone is labeled medium-sized (0.01 to 0.1%). This chain links TRBV19 with TRBJ1-1, with D maybe TRBD1 (5 bases). Per the germline V gene, CDR1 is LNHDA and CDR2 is SQIVND (reference sequence). The germline V and J ends were trimmed by 0 bases and 3 bases, with 11 bases remaining between them. CDR3 length equals 15 residues. DNA for the CDR3: TGTGCCAGTAGTATAGATGCGGGGGTCGACACTGAAGCTTTCTTT. Its translation is CASSIDAGVDTEAFF.

The genes are TRBV6-6 and TRBJ2-2; D is perhaps TRBD1 (5 bases). The V gene's germline CDR1 is MNHNY and CDR2 SVGAGI (reference sequence). The CDR3 consists of 15 residues. Trimming cost V 0 bases and J 4 bases, with 9 bases left between them. CDR3: CASSYSTRATGELFF. CDR3 DNA sequence: TGTGCCAGCAGTTACTCCACCAGGGCCACCGGGGAGCTGTTTTTT.

The rearrangement joins TRBV5-4 to TRBJ1-1, with unresolved D. V lost 4 bases, J lost 3 bases, and 7 bases lay in between. CDR3 size: 12 residues. The germline V gene encodes CDR1 SGHNT and CDR2 YYREEE (reference sequence). CDR3 region: CASSGEDTEAFF. DNA of the CDR3: TGTGCCAGCAGCGGCGAGGACACTGAAGCTTTCTTT.

The chain is built from TRBV11-2 and TRBJ2-7, with 8 bases identical to TRBD1. The V and J ends lost 6 bases and 4 bases, in that order; junction bases with no gene match: 2. Germline V gives CDR1 SGHAT, CDR2 FQNNGV. The CDR3 extends over 12 amino acids. CDR3 sequence: CASRDREYEQYF. CDR3 bases: TGTGCCAGCAGGGACAGGGAATACGAGCAGTACTTC. Filled out from reference TRBV11-2 and TRBJ2-7, the complete variable domain reads EAGVAQSPRYKIIEKRQSVAFWCNPISGHATLYWYQQILGQGPKLLIQFQNNGVVDDSQLPKDRFSAERLKGVDSTLKIQPAKLEDSAVYLCASRDREYEQYFGPGTRLTVT.

The V gene is TRBV6-1, the J gene TRBJ2-7, with TRBD2 matching over 8 bases. After removal of 3 bases from V and 5 bases from J, the junction contained 3 bases not matched to a gene. This CDR3 is 13 amino acids long. Germline V gene data show CDR1 as MNHNS and CDR2 as SASEGT. CDR3 bases: TGTGCCAGCAGTGAGGTACTAGCGGACGAGCAGTACTTC. It translates to CASSEVLADEQYF.

The chain is built from TRBV7-8 and TRBJ2-7; 10 bases map to TRBD1. Germline CDR1 is SGHVS and CDR2 is FQNEAQ. V lost 10 bases to trimming and J lost 4 bases; unmatched junction nucleotides: 4. The CDR3 is 12 residues long. Here the CDR3 reads CATRQGAYEQYF. DNA of the CDR3: TGTGCCACAAGACAGGGGGCATACGAGCAGTACTTC.

The chain joins TRBV4-2 to TRBJ2-1, with 7 bases lining up with TRBD2. CDR1 and CDR2 (germline): LGHNA, YNFKEQ. The CDR3 covers 16 residues. J lost 4 bases, V lost 0 bases, and 6 bases had no gene match. In DNA, the CDR3 is TGTGCCAGCAGCCAAGATCACGGTAGCGGGTACAATGAGCAGTTCTTC. This translates into CASSQDHGSGYNEQFF.